These 29 T cell receptor beta chains were all obtained from the same sample, sequenced in a study of cytotoxic CD8 clonotypes in ibrutinib-treated CLL. The data were produced by immunoSEQ multiplex PCR, yet TCRdb's version contains in-frame clones alone and is incomplete. The sample lists around 20,000 clones, approximately 81% occurring once. The sequences come from PBMCs, collected before ibrutinib treatment. All receptors come from a human donor with chronic lymphocytic leukemia.

This chain uses TRBV4-1 with TRBJ2-4; D not resolved. There are 15 residues in the CDR3. Germline CDR1 is MGHRA and CDR2 is YSYEKL. V was clipped by 1 base and J by 8 bases, with 15 bases between them. The CDR3 spells CASSQGSPLDYIQYF. The CDR3 nucleotides read TGCGCCAGCAGCCAAGGGTCGCCCCTGGATTACATTCAGTACTTC.

The chain is built from TRBV29-1 and TRBJ2-7, with D perhaps TRBD2 (5 bases). The CDR3 has 14 amino acids. Germline CDR1 reads SQVTM; CDR2 reads ANQGSEA. V was clipped by 3 bases and J by 4 bases, with 16 bases between them. CDR3 region: CSVDWVAGVYEQYF. DNA of the CDR3: TGCAGCGTTGATTGGGTGGCGGGCGTGTACGAGCAGTACTTC.

The gene calls are TRBV7-2 and TRBJ2-7; D is uncertain. The length of the CDR3 is 13 residues. CDR1 and CDR2 (germline): SGHTA, FQGNSA. V was pared by 3 bases and J by 4 bases, with 10 bases between. CDR3 amino acids: CASSFNPQYEQYF. The CDR3 DNA is TGTGCCAGCAGCTTCAATCCCCAATACGAGCAGTACTTC. Together with reference TRBV7-2 and TRBJ2-7, the CDR3 gives the full variable domain: GAGVSQSPSNKVTEKGKDVELRCDPISGHTALYWYRQSLGQGLEFLIYFQGNSAPDKSGLPSDRFSAERTGGSVSTLTIQRTQQEDSAVYLCASSFNPQYEQYFGPGTRLTVT.

This clone was found once. The rearrangement joins TRBV7-9 to TRBJ2-1, with 7 bases fitting TRBD1. V lost 6 bases, J lost 7 bases, and 3 bases stayed unmatched. CDR1 and CDR2 (germline): SEHNR, FQNEAQ (reference sequence). The CDR3 is 12 residues long. The CDR3 nucleotides are TGTGCCAGCAGGCGCAGGGGGAATGAGCAGTTCTTC. The encoded protein is CASRRRGNEQFF.

The rearrangement joins TRBV10-3 to TRBJ2-3; no reliable D call. The V and J ends lost 4 bases and 6 bases respectively, with 8 bases between them. CDR3 length equals 12 residues. Germline V gene sequence: CDR1 ENHRY, CDR2 SYGVKD. The CDR3 bases are TGTGCCATCAGTGGACGAGAGGATACGCAGTATTTT. Residues: CAISGREDTQYF.

V usage is TRBV9 and J usage is TRBJ2-3; the D gene is possibly TRBD1 (6 bases). This CDR3 has 12 residues. The germline V and J ends were trimmed by 3 bases and 14 bases, with 16 bases remaining between them. Germline V gene sequence: CDR1 SGDLS, CDR2 YYNGEE. The CDR3, as DNA: TGTGCCAGCAGCGAAACGAGACAGGACCTGTATTTT. It encodes CASSETRQDLYF.

This clone appeared a few times. The chain couples TRBV20-1 to TRBJ1-1, with D perhaps TRBD1 (6 bases). V gave up 6 bases and J gave up 6 bases, with 8 bases separating them. CDR1 is DFQATT and CDR2 is SNEGSKA in the germline V gene (reference sequence). The CDR3 loop spans 10 amino acids. CDR3 residues: CSAEGAEAFF. CDR3 bases: TGCAGTGCAGAGGGGGCTGAAGCTTTCTTT.

This chain connects TRBV19 to TRBJ2-7; the match to TRBD2 covers 7 bases. J was trimmed by 0 bases and V by 6 bases; bases with no gene match: 11. This CDR3 is built from 16 residues. Germline-derived CDR1 and CDR2 are LNHDA and SQIVND (reference sequence). The CDR3 nucleotides are TGTGCCAGTAGGTTAGCGGGCAGTCCCCTCTCCTACGAGCAGTACTTC. Translated, it gives CASRLAGSPLSYEQYF.

The genes are TRBV7-2 and TRBJ1-5; D is unclear. V was shortened by 1 base and J by 6 bases, with 7 bases between the two germline ends. The germline CDR1 and CDR2 sequences are SGHTA and FQGNSA. This CDR3 spans 13 amino acids. The CDR3 protein is CASSLVAFQPQHF. The CDR3 DNA is TGTGCCAGCAGCTTAGTCGCGTTTCAGCCCCAGCATTTT.

The V gene is TRBV11-2, the J gene TRBJ1-6; D is unclear. Trimming removed 0 bases from V and 0 bases from J, with 9 bases in between. Germline lookup yields CDR1 SGHAT and CDR2 FQNNGV. CDR3 length: 17 residues. The chain's CDR3 is CASSLDLYLSYNSPLHF. CDR3 sequence (DNA): TGTGCCAGCAGCTTAGACCTTTACCTCTCCTATAATTCACCCCTCCACTTT.

This clone is a singleton in its sample. The rearrangement uses TRBV10-3 and TRBJ2-7, with 11 bases lining up with TRBD2. After removal of 4 bases from V and 6 bases from J, the junction contained 5 bases not matched to a gene. The CDR3 contains 14 residues. Germline-derived CDR1 and CDR2 are ENHRY and SYGVKD. DNA for the CDR3: TGTGCCATCAGTGGGATTAGCGGGGGGGGCGAGCAGTACTTC. This sequence encodes CAISGISGGGEQYF.

The chain couples TRBV5-1 to TRBJ1-1; no definite D call. Trimming stripped 1 base from V and 0 bases from J, with 4 bases between. This CDR3 is built from 13 residues. Germline loops: CDR1 SGHRS, CDR2 YFSETQ. CDR3 residues: CASSLSVNTEAFF. CDR3 coding DNA: TGCGCCAGCAGCTTGTCAGTGAACACTGAAGCTTTCTTT.

The rearrangement uses TRBV28 and TRBJ1-2, with 7 bases identical to TRBD1. There are 16 residues in the CDR3. The V gene's germline CDR1 is MDHEN and CDR2 SYDVKM. The V gene end was trimmed by 2 bases and the J gene end by 0 bases; junction bases not matched to a gene: 6. Here the CDR3 DNA reads TGTGCCAGCAGTTTAGGGACAGCACAGGCTAACTATGGCTACACCTTC. Its protein is CASSLGTAQANYGYTF.

The V call is TRBV6-4, the J call TRBJ2-1; a possible D gene is TRBD2 (6 bases). Trimming removed 8 bases from V and 6 bases from J, with 14 bases in between. CDR1 is MRHNA, CDR2 SNTAGT, per germline. CDR3 length: 13 amino acids. The CDR3 is CASGTWGGNEQFF. The CDR3 DNA is TGTGCCAGCGGGACCTGGGGAGGCAATGAGCAGTTCTTC.

The V and J genes are TRBV10-3 and TRBJ2-1; a possible D gene is TRBD1 (5 bases). V lost 8 bases to trimming and J lost 4 bases, with 12 bases between them. Germline CDR1 reads ENHRY; CDR2 reads SYGVKD. The CDR3 extends over 13 amino acids. The CDR3: CAISFAGYNEQFF. The CDR3 nucleotides are TGTGCCATCTCGTTCGCAGGGTACAATGAGCAGTTCTTC.

Here the CDR3 reads CASSEGYRDYEQYF. As DNA, the CDR3 is TGTGCCAGCAGTGAAGGATACAGGGACTACGAGCAGTACTTC. This chain joins TRBV6-1 and TRBJ2-7; tentative D call: TRBD1 (6 bases). The length of the CDR3 is 14 residues. The ends were cut back, 1 base at V and 3 bases at J, with 10 bases in the middle. Germline V gives CDR1 MNHNS, CDR2 SASEGT.

This rearrangement joins TRBV6-1 to TRBJ2-2; 8 nucleotides agree with TRBD1. V dropped 6 bases and J dropped 4; count of bases not matched to a gene: 4. The CDR3 is made up of 14 amino acids. CDR1 and CDR2 (germline): MNHNS, SASEGT. The CDR3 DNA is TGTGCCAGCAGAAAGGACAGGGCCACCGGGGAGCTGTTTTTT. The encoded protein is CASRKDRATGELFF.

The chain is built from TRBV5-1 and TRBJ1-1; weak D call: TRBD1 (5 bases). CDR1 is SGHRS, CDR2 YFSETQ, per germline. Trimming cost V 2 bases and J 7 bases, with 6 bases left between them. The CDR3 contains 11 residues. CDR3: CASSFRGEAFF. Written as DNA, the CDR3 is TGCGCCAGCAGCTTTAGGGGTGAAGCTTTCTTT.

This sequence joins TRBV5-4 and TRBJ2-6, with D possibly TRBD1 on 5 matching bases. Trimming removed 0 bases from V and 1 base from J, with 14 bases in between. The CDR3 extends over 18 amino acids. Germline CDR1 SGHNT, CDR2 YYREEE (reference sequence). The CDR3 loop is CASSLEARVRSGANVLTF. In DNA form, the CDR3 reads TGTGCCAGCAGCTTGGAGGCCAGGGTACGGTCTGGGGCCAACGTCCTGACTTTC.

The chain uses TRBV25-1 and TRBJ1-6, with D possibly TRBD1 on 6 matching bases. V was pared by 4 bases and J by 0 bases, with 7 bases between. Germline V lookup: CDR1 MGHDK, CDR2 SYGVNS. This CDR3 region has 15 residues. The CDR3 sequence is CASSAQGSYNSPLHF. In DNA, the CDR3 is TGTGCCAGCAGTGCACAGGGCTCCTATAATTCACCCCTCCACTTT.

The CDR3 sequence is CASSSRLNTEAFF. CDR3 sequence (DNA): TGCGCCAGCAGCTCCCGGTTGAACACTGAAGCTTTCTTT. The gene calls are TRBV5-1 and TRBJ1-1; no firm D call. The ends were cut back, 3 bases at V and 0 bases at J, with 6 bases in the middle. This CDR3 contains 13 residues. Germline V lookup: CDR1 SGHRS, CDR2 YFSETQ.

The chain is built from TRBV12-5 and TRBJ1-5; D gene unclear. V lost 1 base and J 1 base, leaving 11 bases between the germline ends. CDR3 length: 16 residues. Germline V CDR1 and CDR2: LGHNT, FRNRAP. The CDR3 bases are TGTGCTAGTGGTTTGGATCGGGCGCAGAGCAATCAGCCCCAGCATTTT. Its protein product is CASGLDRAQSNQPQHF.

V gene TRBV2 combines with J gene TRBJ1-4; D is perhaps TRBD1 (5 bases). V was pared by 6 bases and J by 1 base, with 18 bases between. CDR1 is SNHLY and CDR2 is FYNNEI in the germline V gene. The CDR3 length is 17 residues. This CDR3 is CASSSPGGMRTNEKLFF. Written as DNA, the CDR3 is TGTGCCAGCAGCTCCCCGGGGGGGATGAGAACTAATGAAAAACTGTTTTTT. Complete variable domain (other parts from reference TRBV2 and TRBJ1-4): EPEVTQTPSHQVTQMGQEVILRCVPISNHLYFYWYRQILGQKVEFLVSFYNNEISEKSEIFDDQFSVERPDGSNFTLKIRSTKLEDSAMYFCASSSPGGMRTNEKLFFGSGTQLSVL.

The chain links TRBV4-2 to TRBJ2-7, with 8 positions matching TRBD2. J was trimmed by 2 bases and V by 1 base; bases with no gene match: 4. The CDR3 is 15 amino acids. Germline V lookup: CDR1 LGHNA, CDR2 YNFKEQ. The CDR3 nucleotides are TGTGCCAGCAGCCAAGCGGGACTAGATACCTACGAGCAGTACTTC. Protein product: CASSQAGLDTYEQYF.

This rearrangement joins TRBV6-4 to TRBJ2-3; the D gene is possibly TRBD1 (5 bases). The length of the CDR3 is 18 residues. Per the germline V gene, CDR1 is MRHNA and CDR2 is SNTAGT. V shed 5 bases and J shed 2 bases, with 23 bases lying between them. CDR3 coding DNA: TGTGCCAGCAGTCAATTAGGCTTCAGGGTGATCTCCACAGATACGCAGTATTTT. It translates to CASSQLGFRVISTDTQYF.

The rearrangement uses TRBV6-5 and TRBJ2-3, with D tentatively TRBD1 or TRBD2 (5 bases each). Trimming cost V 5 bases and J 3 bases, with 15 bases left between them. Per germline, CDR1 MNHEY and CDR2 SVGAGI. There are 15 residues in the CDR3. CDR3 nucleotide sequence: TGTGCCAGCAGTATCCGGGACGGGGAAACAGATACGCAGTATTTT. This sequence encodes CASSIRDGETDTQYF.

The V and J genes are TRBV27 and TRBJ1-4; 9 bases align to TRBD1. The V segment lost 2 bases and the J segment 3 bases; nucleotides outside the gene matches: 10. The length of the CDR3 is 18 residues. From germline, CDR1 is MNHEY and CDR2 SMNVEV (reference sequence). The CDR3 DNA reads as TGTGCCAGCAGTTTAAATTCTGGGACAGGGAGGTCTAATGAAAAACTGTTTTTT. Translating it yields CASSLNSGTGRSNEKLFF.

This clone was detected only a few times. The chain uses TRBV27 and TRBJ1-2; tentatively, D is TRBD1 (5 bases). V lost 3 bases to trimming and J lost 0 bases, with 14 bases between them. The CDR3 consists of 16 residues. CDR1 is MNHEY and CDR2 is SMNVEV in the germline V gene (reference sequence). The CDR3 sequence: CASSFKSGGANYGYTF. The CDR3 nucleotides read TGTGCCAGCAGTTTTAAGAGTGGGGGAGCTAACTATGGCTACACCTTC.

On this clone itself: One end of the junction fails to match germline, which may point to a read error. The CDR3 here is CASIERAYNEQFF. CDR3 DNA sequence: TGTGCCAGCATTGAAAGGGCCTACAATGAGCAGTTCTTC. The J gene is TRBJ2-1, the V gene TRBV6-1, with no clear D. The V gene's germline CDR1 is MNHNS and CDR2 SASEGT. CDR3 length equals 13 residues.